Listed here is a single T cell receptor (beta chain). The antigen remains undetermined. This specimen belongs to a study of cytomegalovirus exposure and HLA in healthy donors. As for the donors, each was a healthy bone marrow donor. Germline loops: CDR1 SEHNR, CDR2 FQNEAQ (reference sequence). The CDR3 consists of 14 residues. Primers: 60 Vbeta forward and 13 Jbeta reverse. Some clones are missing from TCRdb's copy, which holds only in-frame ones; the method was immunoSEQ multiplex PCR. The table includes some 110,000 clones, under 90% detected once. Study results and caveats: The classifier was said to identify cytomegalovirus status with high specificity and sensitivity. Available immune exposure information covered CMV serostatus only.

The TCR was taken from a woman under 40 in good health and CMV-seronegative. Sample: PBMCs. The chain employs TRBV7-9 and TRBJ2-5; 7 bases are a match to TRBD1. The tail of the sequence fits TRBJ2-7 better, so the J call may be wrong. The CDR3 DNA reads TGTGCCAGCAGCTCGGGAAGGGGGCGTTACGAGCAGTACTTC. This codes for CASSSGRGRYEQYF.